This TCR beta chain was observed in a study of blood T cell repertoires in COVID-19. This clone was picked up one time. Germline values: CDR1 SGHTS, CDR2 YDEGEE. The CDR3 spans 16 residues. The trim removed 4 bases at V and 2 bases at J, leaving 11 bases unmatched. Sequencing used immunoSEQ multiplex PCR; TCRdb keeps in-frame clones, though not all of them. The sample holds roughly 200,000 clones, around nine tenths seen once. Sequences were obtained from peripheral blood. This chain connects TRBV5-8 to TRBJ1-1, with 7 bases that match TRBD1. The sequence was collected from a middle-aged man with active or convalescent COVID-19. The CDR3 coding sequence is TGTGCCAGCAGCCGTACTAAGACAGGGTCAAACACTGAAGCTTTCTTT. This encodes CASSRTKTGSNTEAFF.